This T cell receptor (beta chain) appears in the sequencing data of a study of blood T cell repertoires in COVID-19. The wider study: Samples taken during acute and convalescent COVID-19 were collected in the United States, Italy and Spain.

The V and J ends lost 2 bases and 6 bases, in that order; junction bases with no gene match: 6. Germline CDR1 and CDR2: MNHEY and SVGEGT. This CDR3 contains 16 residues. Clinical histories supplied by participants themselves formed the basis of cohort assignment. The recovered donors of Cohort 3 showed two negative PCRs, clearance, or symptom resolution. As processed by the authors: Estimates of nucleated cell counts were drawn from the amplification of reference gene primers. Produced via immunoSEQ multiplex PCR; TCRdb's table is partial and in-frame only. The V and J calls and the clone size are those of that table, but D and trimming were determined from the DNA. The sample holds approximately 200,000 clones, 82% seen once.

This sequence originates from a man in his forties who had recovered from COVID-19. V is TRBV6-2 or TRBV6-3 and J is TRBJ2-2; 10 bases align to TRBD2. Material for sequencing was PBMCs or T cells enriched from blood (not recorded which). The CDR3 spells CASSYSLAGVPGELFF. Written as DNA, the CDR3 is TGTGCCAGCAGTTACAGTCTAGCGGGAGTTCCCGGGGAGCTGTTTTTT.